One sample yielded the 24 T cell receptor beta chains listed below, sequenced in a study of identical twins' blood T cells. From the 5' RACE reads, TCRdb called clonotypes with MiXCR, one entry per CDR3 protein. The profile shows 350,000 to 400,000 distinct CDR3 sequences, roughly 30% of them singletons. The sequencing input was PBMCs. These receptors originate from a woman aged 18 to 55 in good health.

The rearrangement uses TRBV7-9 and TRBJ2-7, with D hard to call. Germline V lookup: CDR1 SEHNR, CDR2 FQNEAQ (reference sequence). The CDR3 consists of 12 residues. V was shortened by 4 bases and J by 1 base, with 5 bases between the two germline ends. The CDR3 loop reads CASSYLSYEQYF. CDR3 nucleotide sequence: TGTGCCAGCAGCTATCTTTCCTACGAGCAGTACTTC.

The rearrangement joins TRBV28 to TRBJ2-7; D may be TRBD1 (6 bases). The CDR3 is 15 residues long. Germline assignment: CDR1 MDHEN and CDR2 SYDVKM. V shed 1 base and J shed 3 bases, with 13 bases lying between them. The CDR3 loop is CASSLYRDGNYEQYF. CDR3 sequence (DNA): TGTGCCAGCAGTTTATACAGGGACGGGAACTACGAGCAGTACTTC.

This clonotype has a handful of counts. The rearrangement joins TRBV12-3 or TRBV12-4 to TRBJ1-5; D is unresolved. CDR3 length equals 13 residues. V was shortened by 3 bases and J by 5 bases, with 8 bases between the two germline ends. CDR3 loop: CASSFSGDQPQHF. The CDR3 nucleotides read TGTGCCAGCAGTTTTTCAGGCGATCAGCCCCAGCATTTT.

The V and J genes are TRBV5-1 and TRBJ1-2; 7 nucleotides match TRBD1. The CDR3 runs to 13 residues. CDR1 and CDR2 (germline): SGHRS, YFSETQ. Germline trimming cut 4 bases from V and 3 bases from J; bases unmatched to any gene: 3. Here the CDR3 reads CASSRTGHYGYTF. The CDR3 nucleotides are TGCGCCAGCAGCAGGACAGGCCACTATGGCTACACCTTC.

This clonotype came up a few times. The V gene is TRBV20-1, the J gene TRBJ2-1, with TRBD2 matching over 8 bases. The CDR3 consists of 13 residues. V was clipped by 6 bases and J by 7 bases; unmatched bases: 8. Germline loops: CDR1 DFQATT, CDR2 SNEGSKA (reference sequence). The CDR3 here is CSARRGLGNEQFF. As DNA, the CDR3 is TGCAGTGCCAGGAGGGGACTAGGTAATGAGCAGTTCTTC.

In the case of this clonotype: The CDR3 does not close with the conserved phenylalanine or tryptophan, likely indicating a read error. J is TRBJ1-2 and V is TRBV29-1; D is unclear. Germline V lookup: CDR1 SQVTM, CDR2 ANQGSEA. CDR3 length equals 11 residues. V lost 5 bases and J 7 bases, leaving 11 bases between the germline ends. CDR3 DNA: TGCAGCGTTCTAGACTTTAGTGGCTACACCTCC. Its translation is CSVLDFSGYTS.

This clonotype was picked up a small number of times. The rearrangement links TRBV11-2 to TRBJ2-2; 8 bases are shared with TRBD1. Germline CDR1 and CDR2: SGHAT and FQNNGV. Unmatched junction bases numbered 7, after V lost 9 bases and J lost 4 bases. The CDR3 has 14 residues. The CDR3 protein is CASRQGIVTGELFF. The CDR3 DNA follows: TGTGCCAGTCGACAGGGGATTGTCACCGGGGAGCTGTTTTTT.

There are a few counts of this clonotype. V usage is TRBV5-6 and J usage is TRBJ1-1; D is perhaps TRBD1 (5 bases). This CDR3 is 11 amino acids long. The germline CDR1 and CDR2 sequences are SGHDT and YYEEEE. V was clipped by 1 base and J by 8 bases, with 6 bases between them. DNA for the CDR3: TGTGCCAGCAGCTTGTACAGGGAAGCTTTCTTT. Translation: CASSLYREAFF.

The chain has TRBV11-2 and TRBJ1-6; TRBD1 might be the D (5 bases). Germline V CDR1 and CDR2: SGHAT, FQNNGV. With 3 bases removed from V and 0 bases from J, the gap between germline ends came to 15 bases. This CDR3 comprises 18 residues. CDR3 sequence reads: CASSLEGQRSSYNSPLHF. The CDR3 bases are TGTGCCAGCAGCTTGGAGGGGCAGCGGAGCTCCTATAATTCACCCCTCCACTTT.

The rearrangement links TRBV29-1 to TRBJ2-1; 10 positions agree with TRBD2. Germline CDR1 is SQVTM and CDR2 is ANQGSEA. The V gene end was trimmed by 3 bases and the J gene end by 4 bases; junction bases not matched to a gene: 3. The CDR3 length is 14 residues. CDR3 protein: CSVDRLAGYNEQFF. CDR3 sequence (DNA): TGCAGCGTTGATCGACTAGCGGGTTACAATGAGCAGTTCTTC.

This clonotype was counted between two and nine times. The chain combines TRBV18 with TRBJ2-5, with D hard to call. The germline CDR1 and CDR2 sequences are KGHSH and LQKENI. Trimming removed 3 bases at V and 0 bases at J, with 5 bases between. This CDR3 has 13 residues. CDR3 nucleotide sequence: TGTGCCAGCTCACCGACCTACCAAGAGACCCAGTACTTC. This sequence encodes CASSPTYQETQYF.

The rearrangement joins TRBV7-8 to TRBJ2-7; no definite D call. Looked up from germline, CDR1 is SGHVS and CDR2 is FQNEAQ. The ends were cut back, 1 base at V and 1 base at J, with 11 bases in the middle. The CDR3 consists of 15 residues. The CDR3 is CASSLGGIYSYEQYF. The CDR3 bases are TGTGCCAGCAGCTTAGGTGGGATCTATTCCTACGAGCAGTACTTC.

This clonotype was seen a few times. The chain carries TRBV10-3 and TRBJ1-1; D ambiguous. V shed 6 bases and J shed 1 base, with 12 bases lying between them. The germline V gene has CDR1 ENHRY and CDR2 SYGVKD. CDR3 length equals 14 residues. CDR3 sequence reads: CAISDPTANTEAFF. Here the CDR3 DNA reads TGTGCCATCAGCGACCCAACAGCGAACACTGAAGCTTTCTTT.

The chain carries TRBV27 and TRBJ1-1; D perhaps matches TRBD1 (6 bases). The CDR3 sequence is 14 residues long. V was clipped by 7 bases and J by 5 bases, with 17 bases between them. CDR1 and CDR2 (germline): MNHEY, SMNVEV (reference sequence). This chain's CDR3 is CASTRGDMQTEAFF. DNA of the CDR3: TGTGCCAGCACTCGCGGGGACATGCAAACTGAAGCTTTCTTT.

The V call is TRBV20-1, the J call TRBJ2-1; 11 nucleotides line up with TRBD2. Germline CDR1 DFQATT, CDR2 SNEGSKA (reference sequence). V lost 2 bases, J lost 8 bases, and 11 bases stayed unmatched. The CDR3 has 16 amino acids. The CDR3 DNA is TGCAGTGCTAGATCCCGGCCTAGCGGGGGGCCCCATGAGCAGTTCTTC. Its protein product is CSARSRPSGGPHEQFF.

This clonotype was detected only a few times. The CDR3 bases are TGTGCCAGCAGCGTAGTCCCTACAGGGGGCGATGGCTACACCTTC. It specifies CASSVVPTGGDGYTF. The chain links TRBV9 to TRBJ1-2; 9 positions match TRBD1. The CDR3 has 15 amino acids. The V gene's germline CDR1 is SGDLS and CDR2 YYNGEE. Unmatched junction bases numbered 6, after V lost 0 bases and J lost 6 bases.

In its sample, this clonotype was seen a few times. V usage is TRBV12-3 or TRBV12-4 and J usage is TRBJ2-5; possibly TRBD2 for D (5 bases). This CDR3 contains 11 residues. V shed 8 bases and J shed 3 bases, with 7 bases lying between them. CDR3 in amino acids: CASGREETQYF. The CDR3 nucleotides are TGTGCCAGCGGGAGAGAAGAGACCCAGTACTTC.

This clonotype was observed at least ten times. The gene calls are TRBV4-2 and TRBJ2-1; 7 bases line up with TRBD2. The V segment lost 0 bases and the J segment 2 bases; nucleotides outside the gene matches: 7. Per the germline V gene, CDR1 is LGHNA and CDR2 is YNFKEQ. The CDR3 contains 17 residues. The CDR3 sequence: CASSQDMGGEAYNEQFF. The CDR3 nucleotides are TGTGCCAGCAGCCAAGATATGGGGGGGGAGGCCTACAATGAGCAGTTCTTC.

This clonotype has just one count. The gene calls are TRBV5-1 and TRBJ2-3; D is possibly TRBD1 (7 bases). V lost 7 bases, J lost 4 bases, and 22 bases lay in between. The CDR3 loop spans 16 amino acids. Germline-derived CDR1 and CDR2 are SGHRS and YFSETQ. This CDR3 is CASAGGTSIRADTQYF. Here the CDR3 DNA reads TGCGCCAGCGCAGGGGGGACTTCGATTCGCGCAGATACGCAGTATTTT.

The chain uses TRBV19 and TRBJ2-2; D gene unclear. Trimming took 0 bases from V and 2 from J, leaving 1 base between them. This CDR3 is built from 13 residues. Germline V gene data show CDR1 as LNHDA and CDR2 as SQIVND (reference sequence). The CDR3 here is CASSIDNTGELFF. For the CDR3, the DNA is TGTGCCAGTAGTATAGACAACACCGGGGAGCTGTTTTTT.

V usage is TRBV5-1 and J usage is TRBJ1-3, with 7 bases matching TRBD1. CDR3 length equals 14 residues. Germline CDR1 is SGHRS and CDR2 is YFSETQ. This chain's CDR3 is CTTSQGGSGNTIYF. CDR3 nucleotides: TGCACCACCTCGCAGGGGGGCTCTGGAAACACCATATATTTT. Full variable domain (remainder filled in from reference TRBV5-1 and TRBJ1-3): KAGVTQTPRYLIKTRGQQVTLSCSPISGHRSVSWYQQTPGQGLQFLFEYFSETQRNKGNFPGRFSGRQFSNSRSEMNVSTLELGDSALYLCTTSQGGSGNTIYFGEGSWLTVV.

This clonotype was seen more than once but under ten times. J is TRBJ1-3 and V is TRBV5-1; D not resolved. Germline V gives CDR1 SGHRS, CDR2 YFSETQ. The CDR3 contains 15 residues. V was cut by 0 bases and J by 3 bases, with 10 bases left in between. CDR3 bases: TGCGCCAGCAGCTTGGAAGGCGTGAGTGGAAACACCATATATTTT. This translates into CASSLEGVSGNTIYF.

Notes on this clonotype: One end of the junction fails to match germline, which may point to a read error. The gene calls are TRBV27 and TRBJ1-5; the D gene is possibly TRBD1 (5 bases). The CDR3 is 15 amino acids. Germline-derived CDR1 and CDR2 are MNHEY and SMNVEV (reference sequence). CDR3 region: CTSSPRDYSNQPQHF. The DNA of the CDR3 is TGTACCAGCAGCCCTCGGGACTATAGCAATCAGCCCCAGCATTTT.

The chain couples TRBV12-3 or TRBV12-4 to TRBJ1-1, with D tentatively TRBD1 (5 bases). The CDR3 extends over 13 amino acids. Trimming pared 0 bases from V and 8 bases from J, leaving 10 bases between. CDR3 protein: CASSLAQGLEAFF. In DNA, the CDR3 is TGTGCCAGCAGTTTAGCGCAGGGATTAGAAGCTTTCTTT.